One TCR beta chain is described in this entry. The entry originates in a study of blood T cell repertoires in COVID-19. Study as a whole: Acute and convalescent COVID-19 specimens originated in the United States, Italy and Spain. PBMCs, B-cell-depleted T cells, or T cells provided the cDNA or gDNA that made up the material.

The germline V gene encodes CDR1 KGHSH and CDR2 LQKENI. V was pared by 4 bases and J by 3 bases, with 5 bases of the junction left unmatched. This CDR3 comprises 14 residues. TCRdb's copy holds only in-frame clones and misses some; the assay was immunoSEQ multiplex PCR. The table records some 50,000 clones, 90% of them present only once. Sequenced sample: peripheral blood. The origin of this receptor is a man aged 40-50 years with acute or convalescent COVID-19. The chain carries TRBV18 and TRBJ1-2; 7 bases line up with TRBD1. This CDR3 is CASSLSGTDYGYTF. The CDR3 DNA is TGTGCCAGCTCACTATCCGGGACAGACTATGGCTACACCTTC.